This TCR beta chain was sequenced during a study of blood T cell repertoires in COVID-19 (dated by TCRdb to about 2020). Context from the whole study: Samples from collaborators originated in the United States, Italy and Spain and spanned both the acute and convalescent phases of COVID-19. The material from the prospective study consisted of cDNA or gDNA derived from T cells, B-cell-depleted T cells, or PBMCs. The dataset comprised deeply sampled blood TCRbeta repertoires from subjects exposed to, actively infected with, or recovered from COVID-19. The repertoires were released in a freely available public database intended as a resource for research on the immune response to SARS-CoV-2. Samples were obtained from the ongoing ImmuneRACE study (first 160 participants) and from about 1,300 subjects provided by 6 global collaborators. A de-identified subject ID, COVID-19 status, age in years and sex were almost always included in the sample metadata. Where available, HLA class I and class II types were obtained from metadata supplied by the sample provider rather than from assay-based typing.

As to this clone: There is no known antigen for this receptor. No qualities accompany the bases; no much larger clone lies one base away.

The collaborating institutions used their own protocols to collect whole blood in K2EDTA tubes. For TCRbeta analysis, collaborators shipped samples in one of three forms: frozen whole blood, isolated PBMCs, or DNA extracted from either of those sample types. The trim is 3 bases for V and 0 bases for J, with a gap of 6 bases between the germline ends. From the cysteine through the phenylalanine, the CDR3 covers 13 amino acids. Only the CDR3 region is kept as DNA, spanning 39 bases read in frame from base 1. TCRbeta CDR3 regions were amplified from genomic DNA using the immunoSEQ Assay, a bias-controlled multiplex PCR. As for the authors' bioinformatics: Nucleated cell counts per sample were estimated from amplification of reference gene primers within the assay. To quantify the absolute abundance of each unique TCRbeta CDR3 rearrangement, sequence reads were collapsed and filtered. For each sample, productive Simpson clonality was calculated as the square root of Simpson's diversity index across productive rearrangements. TCRdb carries this immuneACCESS record with in-frame sequences only. Its versions omit some clonotypes, under half of them owing to an unresolved V gene in the studies checked, with the rest unexplained. V, J and clone size are those of that table, while D and trimming were read from the DNA. The sample table lists roughly 500,000 clones, roughly 88% of them with a count of one. Jointly, the top ten make up more than 3% of the sample.

Overall study results and their limits: The quantity of clinical and demographic metadata differed by source and by participant and was supplied without curation.

The TCR comes from a human donor in a cohort sampled during active COVID-19. The sample taken for sequencing was peripheral blood. The chain links TRBV12-3 or TRBV12-4 with TRBJ2-7; the D gene remains uncertain. Here the CDR3 is given as CASSLRFSYEQYF. The bases are TGTGCCAGCAGTTTGAGATTCTCCTACGAGCAGTACTTC.